Following are 22 T cell receptor beta chains from one sample sequenced in a study of T cells in Graves' hyperthyroidism and ophthalmopathy. TCR beta CDR3 sequences were amplified from RNA transcripts. First-round RT-PCR targeting the TCR CDR3 was performed with the HTBI primer set. A single record per CDR3 protein comes from TCRdb applying MiXCR to the multiplex PCR reads. Seen here are fewer than 450,000 distinct CDR3 sequences, about an eighth observed once, and the top ten hold around 27%. Material: blood. Source of these receptors: a man in his fifties or sixties with Graves' ophthalmopathy.

Worth noting for this clonotype: It may be a read error: a sequence one base away is much more abundant. The chain has TRBV10-2 and TRBJ2-7; either TRBD1 or TRBD2 may supply D (5 bases each). The CDR3 totals 12 residues. Germline values: CDR1 WSHSY, CDR2 SAAADI. This CDR3 is CATASGTYERYF. CDR3 coding DNA: TGCGCCACCGCATCGGGGACCTACGAGCGGTACTTC.

This chain uses TRBV29-1 with TRBJ1-6, with 9 positions matching TRBD1. The germline gives CDR1 SQVTM, CDR2 ANQGSEA. Trimming took 0 bases from V and 4 from J; bases not matched to a gene: 1. The CDR3 spans 15 residues. The CDR3: CSVEDGTGYNSPLHF. In DNA, the CDR3 is TGCAGCGTTGAAGATGGGACAGGGTATAATTCACCCCTCCACTTT.

The V call is TRBV29-1, the J call TRBJ2-5; TRBD1 matches at 7 bases. The CDR3 is 14 residues long. Trimming cost V 3 bases and J 3 bases; bases outside gene matches: 7. Germline assignment: CDR1 SQVTM and CDR2 ANQGSEA. This CDR3 reads CSVDRPGTEETQYF. As DNA, the CDR3 is TGCAGCGTTGACCGTCCCGGGACAGAAGAGACCCAGTACTTC.

At least ten counts were recorded for this clonotype. This chain links TRBV20-1 with TRBJ2-3; TRBD2 agrees at 12 bases. Unmatched junction bases numbered 17, after V lost 4 bases and J lost 3 bases. CDR1 DFQATT and CDR2 SNEGSKA come from the germline V gene (reference sequence). CDR3 length: 19 amino acids. The CDR3 reads CSAKPLAGGPRGDTDTQYF. In nucleotides, the CDR3 is TGCAGTGCTAAACCCCTAGCGGGAGGGCCGAGGGGTGATACAGATACGCAGTATTTT.

This clonotype was counted ten times or more. The chain couples TRBV3-1 to TRBJ2-5, with 12 bases identical to TRBD2. V shed 4 bases and J 4 bases; nucleotides not matched to a gene: 7. The germline V gene encodes CDR1 LGHDT and CDR2 YNNKEL (reference sequence). The CDR3 is made up of 16 amino acids. CDR3 sequence: CASSRDGLAGRETQYF. DNA for the CDR3: TGTGCCAGCAGCCGAGATGGACTAGCGGGACGAGAGACCCAGTACTTC.

The rearrangement joins TRBV20-1 to TRBJ1-5; D gene uncertain. The length of the CDR3 is 12 residues. Trimming removed 5 bases from V and 12 bases from J, with 17 bases in between. The germline gives CDR1 DFQATT, CDR2 SNEGSKA (reference sequence). The DNA of the CDR3 is TGCAGTGCTTTCTCCAACACTCGGCTCCAGCATTTT. This sequence encodes CSAFSNTRLQHF.

In its sample, this clonotype was seen many times. This chain links TRBV28 with TRBJ1-5, with D unresolved. CDR3 length: 14 amino acids. Germline CDR1 is MDHEN and CDR2 is SYDVKM. V shed 5 bases and J shed 4 bases, with 12 bases lying between them. Written as DNA, the CDR3 is TGTGCCAGCAGTCTTCCATTTTGGAATCAGCCCCAGCATTTT. Its protein product is CASSLPFWNQPQHF.

This clonotype was seen at least ten times. V and J are TRBV6-1 and TRBJ2-5; 8 positions agree with TRBD1. The CDR3 is made up of 14 amino acids. Per the germline V gene, CDR1 is MNHNS and CDR2 is SASEGT. Trimming removed 6 bases from V and 4 bases from J; junction bases left unmatched: 7. In nucleotides, the CDR3 is TGTGCCAGCAGAGCCCAGGGGGCGGGAGAGACCCAGTACTTC. It is translated as CASRAQGAGETQYF.

This clonotype came up a few times. In this CDR3 the conserved last residue, phenylalanine or tryptophan, is missing, so a read error is likely. The V and J genes are TRBV28 and TRBJ2-7; 8 bases agree with TRBD1. Trimming took 4 bases from V and 2 from J; bases not matched to a gene: 7. The CDR3 totals 15 residues. Germline CDR1 reads MDHEN; CDR2 reads SYDVKM. The CDR3 DNA reads TGTGCCAGCAGTTCAGGGGGCCAGCGACCCTACGAGCAGTACCTC. The encoded protein is CASSSGGQRPYEQYL.

This clonotype was seen many times. The J gene is TRBJ2-3, the V gene TRBV5-6; no clear D. The CDR3 spans 13 residues. Per germline, CDR1 SGHDT and CDR2 YYEEEE. Between the trimmed V and J ends, which lost 2 bases and 5 bases, there was a span of 9 bases. The CDR3 DNA follows: TGTGCCAGCAGCTTTTTAGTAGGAGATACGCAGTATTTT. Translation: CASSFLVGDTQYF.

This clonotype has only one observation. The CDR3 nucleotides read TGTGCCAGCAGCGAAACCGGGACTAGCGGGGGTCATGAGCAGTTCTTC. It is translated as CASSETGTSGGHEQFF. The chain couples TRBV7-3 to TRBJ2-1; the match to TRBD2 covers 14 bases. V shed 5 bases, J shed 8 bases, and the junction held 8 bases outside the gene matches. This CDR3 spans 16 amino acids. CDR1 is SGHTA, CDR2 FQGTGA, per germline.

This clonotype occurred a few times. The V call is TRBV7-9, the J call TRBJ2-7; 11 bases map to TRBD2. Germline V gives CDR1 SEHNR, CDR2 FQNEAQ (reference sequence). The V segment lost 4 bases and the J segment 6 bases; nucleotides outside the gene matches: 23. The CDR3 has 20 residues. The DNA for the CDR3 is TGTGCCAGCAGCTCCGCTGGGGGAAATAGCGGGAGGGGCCCAAGGGGCGAGCAGTACTTC. Amino acid sequence: CASSSAGGNSGRGPRGEQYF.

This clonotype was detected ten times or more. The genes are TRBV11-2 and TRBJ2-7; D gene uncertain. The CDR3 has 14 residues. V was pared by 0 bases and J by 3 bases, with 9 bases between. CDR1 and CDR2 (germline): SGHAT, FQNNGV. CDR3 nucleotide sequence: TGTGCCAGCAGCTTAGAGGTCCGGAGCTACGAGCAGTACTTC. Its protein is CASSLEVRSYEQYF.

The chain links TRBV5-5 to TRBJ2-7, with D unresolved. There are 12 residues in the CDR3. The V end was cut by 0 bases, the J end by 2 bases, with 3 bases between. The germline CDR1 and CDR2 sequences are SGHKS and YYEKEE (reference sequence). The CDR3 DNA is TGTGCCAGCAGCTTGGAGACCTACGAGCAGTACTTC. Encoded protein: CASSLETYEQYF.

This clonotype was observed many times. The chain recombines TRBV28 with TRBJ1-5; D not resolved. V lost 6 bases and J 2 bases, leaving 11 bases between the germline ends. The CDR3 covers 14 residues. Germline CDR1 and CDR2: MDHEN and SYDVKM. The CDR3 sequence is CASSYDRGNQPQHF. In DNA, the CDR3 is TGTGCCAGCAGCTACGATAGGGGCAATCAGCCCCAGCATTTT. The full variable domain, its missing parts supplied by reference TRBV28 and TRBJ1-5, is DVKVTQSSRYLVKRTGEKVFLECVQDMDHENMFWYRQDPGLGLRLIYFSYDVKMKEKGDIPEGYSVSREKKERFSLILESASTNQTSMYLCASSYDRGNQPQHFGDGTRLSIL.

The chain uses TRBV7-9 and TRBJ1-6; D perhaps matches TRBD1 (5 bases). With 7 bases removed from V and 5 bases from J, the gap between germline ends came to 15 bases. CDR1 and CDR2 (germline): SEHNR, FQNEAQ (reference sequence). The CDR3 totals 15 residues. The CDR3 sequence: CASTVSGQHNSPLHF. The CDR3 DNA reads TGTGCCAGCACCGTATCCGGACAACATAATTCACCCCTCCACTTT.

This clonotype was recorded at least ten times. The rearrangement links TRBV2 to TRBJ2-7, with TRBD1 matching over 12 bases. Germline CDR1 is SNHLY and CDR2 is FYNNEI. This CDR3 region has 14 residues. J gave up 7 bases and V 10 bases, and 11 bases lay outside the gene matches. The DNA of the CDR3 is TGTGCCACCCTCCGGGACAGGGGGCGCGAGGAGCAGTACTTC. It specifies CATLRDRGREEQYF.

This clonotype was observed at least ten times. This rearrangement joins TRBV10-3 to TRBJ2-3; the D call may be TRBD1 or TRBD2 (7 bases each). CDR3 size: 19 residues. Trimming left V 4 bases short and J 6 bases short, with 29 bases between. Germline loops: CDR1 ENHRY, CDR2 SYGVKD. The CDR3 DNA sequence: TGTGCCATCAGTGGAGCGGGGAGGAGGACAGGTCCAACTTCGGATACGCAGTATTTT. Amino acid sequence: CAISGAGRRTGPTSDTQYF.

To note about this clonotype: A much larger clone sits a single nucleotide away, making a read error possible. V is TRBV11-2 and J is TRBJ2-1; D might be TRBD2 (6 bases). The better agreement between TRBJ2-7 and the DNA end casts doubt on the J call. CDR3 length equals 16 residues. The germline V gene has CDR1 SGHAT and CDR2 FQNNGV. The chain's CDR3 is CASSLDAGFTYNEQYF. The CDR3 DNA is TGTGCCAGCAGCTTAGATGCGGGATTCACCTACAATGAGCAGTACTTC.

The chain couples TRBV19 to TRBJ2-3; D ambiguous. V was pared by 6 bases and J by 5 bases, with 18 bases between. Germline V gene lookup returns CDR1 LNHDA and CDR2 SQIVND (reference sequence). CDR3 size: 15 residues. The CDR3 DNA reads as TGTGCCAGTAGGGTTGGCGGCATGCAAGTAGATACGCAGTATTTT. Translation: CASRVGGMQVDTQYF. Filled out from reference TRBV19 and TRBJ2-3, the complete variable domain reads DGGITQSPKYLFRKEGQNVTLSCEQNLNHDAMYWYRQDPGQGLRLIYYSQIVNDFQKGDIAEGYSVSREKKESFPLTVTSAQKNPTAFYLCASRVGGMQVDTQYFGPGTRLTVL.

This chain joins TRBV24-1 and TRBJ2-1; 14 bases line up with TRBD2. V lost 4 bases to trimming and J lost 5 bases; unmatched junction nucleotides: 12. The CDR3 runs to 19 residues. Per the germline V gene, CDR1 is KGHDR and CDR2 is SFDVKD. The DNA of the CDR3 is TGTGCCACCAGTGACCACTGGGGGACTAGCGGGGGCACCCACAATGAGCAGTTCTTC. It codes for CATSDHWGTSGGTHNEQFF.

The chain carries TRBV9 and TRBJ1-2, with a weak D call TRBD1 (5 bases). CDR3 length: 18 residues. Germline values: CDR1 SGDLS, CDR2 YYNGEE. Trimming took off 3 bases at V and 0 bases at J, with 21 bases between the two ends. CDR3 region: CASSATVFGAGANYGYTF. CDR3 sequence (DNA): TGTGCCAGCAGCGCTACCGTTTTCGGGGCAGGCGCTAACTATGGCTACACCTTC.